The 32 T cell receptor beta chains below all came from one sample that was sequenced in a study of blood T cell repertoires in COVID-19. Sequencing was performed with immunoSEQ multiplex PCR; in TCRdb, only in-frame clones are kept and a portion is missing. The data hold fewer than 350,000 clones, with about 89% observed a single time. What was sequenced was peripheral blood. The receptors derive from a man in his forties with active or convalescent COVID-19.

This rearrangement joins TRBV2 to TRBJ1-5, with TRBD1 identical over 12 bases. V gave up 6 bases and J gave up 4 bases; unmatched junction bases: 7. The germline gives CDR1 SNHLY, CDR2 FYNNEI. The CDR3 length is 16 residues. The CDR3 DNA is TGTGCCAGCAGGGACGGGACAGGGGGCCGTAATCAGCCCCAGCATTTT. It yields the protein CASRDGTGGRNQPQHF.

This chain uses TRBV25-1 with TRBJ2-5; 7 nucleotides agree with TRBD2. The V and J ends lost 1 base and 0 bases, in that order; junction bases with no gene match: 11. CDR3 length equals 18 residues. In germline, CDR1 is MGHDK, CDR2 SYGVNS. The CDR3 sequence: CASSEFSTAGKYQETQYF. CDR3 nucleotides: TGTGCCAGCAGTGAATTCAGTACAGCGGGGAAATACCAAGAGACCCAGTACTTC. The variable domain in full, completed from reference TRBV25-1 and TRBJ2-5, reads EADIYQTPRYLVIGTGKKITLECSQTMGHDKMYWYQQDPGMELHLIHYSYGVNSTEKGDLSSESTVSRIRTEHFPLTLESARPSHTSQYLCASSEFSTAGKYQETQYFGPGTRLLVL.

Comment on this clone: Additional DNA sequences in this sample encode the identical CDR3. This rearrangement joins TRBV2 to TRBJ1-1; D not resolved. This CDR3 spans 11 amino acids. The germline CDR1 and CDR2 sequences are SNHLY and FYNNEI. V was clipped by 6 bases and J by 6 bases, with 8 bases between them. CDR3 sequence (DNA): TGTGCCAGCAGCGCCGGGGCTGAAGCTTTCTTT. This translates into CASSAGAEAFF.

In this sample, this clone turned up a few times. V usage is TRBV7-9 and J usage is TRBJ1-1; TRBD1 is a possible D gene (5 bases). Germline V gene data show CDR1 as SEHNR and CDR2 as FQNEAQ (reference sequence). This CDR3 contains 13 residues. The V gene lost 3 bases and the J gene lost 1 base, with 6 bases spanning the gap. CDR3 residues: CASSFQGNTEAFF. The CDR3 nucleotides are TGTGCCAGCAGCTTCCAGGGGAACACTGAAGCTTTCTTT.

This rearrangement joins TRBV6-5 to TRBJ2-5; D might be TRBD1 (6 bases). The CDR3 spans 12 residues. From germline, CDR1 is MNHEY and CDR2 SVGAGI. The germline V and J ends were trimmed by 6 bases and 3 bases, with 8 bases remaining between them. The CDR3 nucleotides read TGTGCCAGCAGGGACAGAAAAGAGACCCAGTACTTC. Residues: CASRDRKETQYF.

CDR3 coding DNA: TGCAGTGCGAATGTCAGGCGCAAAGCTTTCTTT. The encoded protein is CSANVRRKAFF. The rearrangement joins TRBV20-1 to TRBJ1-1; D uncertain. Germline CDR1 reads DFQATT; CDR2 reads SNEGSKA (reference sequence). V was trimmed by 6 bases and J by 9 bases, leaving 14 bases between them. This CDR3 contains 11 residues.

The rearrangement joins TRBV2 to TRBJ2-3, with a weak D call TRBD2 (5 bases). Germline loops: CDR1 SNHLY, CDR2 FYNNEI. The CDR3 runs 17 residues. Trimming removed 5 bases from V and 2 bases from J, with 20 bases in between. CDR3 sequence reads: CASSYRSASSSTDTQYF. As DNA, the CDR3 is TGTGCCAGCAGTTACCGGTCGGCTAGCAGCTCCACAGATACGCAGTATTTT. Based on the CDR3 plus reference TRBV2 and TRBJ2-3, the full variable domain is EPEVTQTPSHQVTQMGQEVILRCVPISNHLYFYWYRQILGQKVEFLVSFYNNEISEKSEIFDDQFSVERPDGSNFTLKIRSTKLEDSAMYFCASSYRSASSSTDTQYFGPGTRLTVL.

J is TRBJ1-5 and V is TRBV21-1. TRBV21-1 is given as a pseudogene. The length of the CDR3 is 16 residues. CDR3 amino acids: CASSKKRETPGQPQHF. CDR3 DNA sequence: TGTGCCAGCAGCAAAAAGCGGGAAACGCCCGGCCAGCCCCAGCATTTT.

As regards this clone: The limits of the CDR3 on the DNA are not certain, so only TCRdb's listed CDR3 is given. The chain recombines TRBV21-1 with TRBJ1-1; TRBD1 was called by the table and not checked on the DNA. TRBV21-1 has pseudogene status. The CDR3 spans 16 amino acids, including both terminal residues. The CDR3 spells CASSKFGTGTNTEAFF.

V and J are TRBV12-3 or TRBV12-4 and TRBJ2-1; possible D gene TRBD1, 5 bases. V was cut by 4 bases and J by 5 bases, with 6 bases left in between. The CDR3 sequence is 12 residues long. The CDR3 nucleotides read TGTGCCAGCAGTTCAGGGAACAATGAGCAGTTCTTC. Translated: CASSSGNNEQFF.

V usage is TRBV7-9 and J usage is TRBJ1-2; the match to TRBD1 covers 7 bases. After removal of 9 bases from V and 4 bases from J, the junction contained 8 bases not matched to a gene. The CDR3 length is 13 residues. The germline CDR1 and CDR2 sequences are SEHNR and FQNEAQ (reference sequence). The DNA of the CDR3 is TGTGCCAGTGCAGGGGGGCATGGCTATGGCTACACCTTC. Translated, it gives CASAGGHGYGYTF.

This rearrangement joins TRBV2 to TRBJ2-2; a possible D gene is TRBD1 (5 bases). Germline V gene sequence: CDR1 SNHLY, CDR2 FYNNEI. The CDR3 runs to 15 residues. V was trimmed by 7 bases and J by 8 bases, leaving 20 bases between them. The CDR3 region is CASTRQGHFEGELFF. The CDR3 DNA follows: TGTGCCAGCACCAGACAAGGACATTTCGAGGGGGAGCTGTTTTTT. Variable domain in full (rest from reference TRBV2 and TRBJ2-2): EPEVTQTPSHQVTQMGQEVILRCVPISNHLYFYWYRQILGQKVEFLVSFYNNEISEKSEIFDDQFSVERPDGSNFTLKIRSTKLEDSAMYFCASTRQGHFEGELFFGEGSRLTVL.

V gene TRBV24-1 combines with J gene TRBJ2-1, with D tentatively TRBD1 (6 bases). Trimming stripped 8 bases from V and 7 bases from J, with 20 bases between. Germline CDR1 and CDR2: KGHDR and SFDVKD. The CDR3 length is 15 residues. This chain's CDR3 is CATKSGAGAWNEQFF. The CDR3 coding sequence is TGTGCCACCAAAAGTGGGGCAGGGGCGTGGAATGAGCAGTTCTTC.

The chain couples TRBV6-5 to TRBJ1-2, with D uncertain. Germline-derived CDR1 and CDR2 are MNHEY and SVGAGI. V was pared by 5 bases and J by 2 bases, with 12 bases between. There are 14 residues in the CDR3. The chain's CDR3 is CASSPLTENYGYTF. In DNA, the CDR3 is TGTGCCAGCAGTCCTCTAACAGAGAACTATGGCTACACCTTC.

Only a few counts were recorded for this clone. The chain is built from TRBV24-1 and TRBJ1-2, with a possible D match to TRBD1 (6 bases). CDR3 length equals 13 residues. V was trimmed by 4 bases and J by 6 bases, leaving 11 bases between them. CDR1 KGHDR and CDR2 SFDVKD come from the germline V gene. This chain's CDR3 is CATSDRGRNGYTF. Written as DNA, the CDR3 is TGTGCCACCAGTGACAGGGGAAGGAATGGCTACACCTTC.

This sequence joins TRBV6-5 and TRBJ2-5; tentatively, D is TRBD2 (7 bases). CDR1 and CDR2 (germline): MNHEY, SVGAGI. Trimming took 3 bases from V and 5 from J, leaving 16 bases between them. The CDR3 is 15 amino acids. In nucleotides, the CDR3 is TGTGCCAGCAGTTATCTGGGGGGGGCGGGGGAGACCCAGTACTTC. Translating gives CASSYLGGAGETQYF.

The V call is TRBV4-1, the J call TRBJ2-7; a possible D gene is TRBD1 (5 bases). This CDR3 region has 16 residues. V gave up 6 bases and J gave up 0 bases, with 18 bases separating them. CDR1 and CDR2 (germline): MGHRA, YSYEKL. CDR3 amino acids: CASSPHNRMPSYEQYF. The CDR3 bases are TGCGCCAGCAGTCCCCACAACAGGATGCCCTCCTACGAGCAGTACTTC.

V and J are TRBV3-1 (or the pseudogene TRBV3-2) and TRBJ2-3; the D gene is possibly TRBD1 (5 bases). The length of the CDR3 is 13 residues. Deletions cut 4 bases from V and 0 bases from J, with 5 bases between. Germline CDR1 and CDR2: LGHDT and YNNKEL (reference sequence). The CDR3 bases are TGTGCCAGCAGCCGGACAAGCACAGATACGCAGTATTTT. It translates to CASSRTSTDTQYF.

The chain couples TRBV30 to TRBJ1-4; the match to TRBD1 covers 8 bases. Germline-derived CDR1 and CDR2 are GTSNPN and SVGIG (reference sequence). Unmatched junction bases numbered 4, after V lost 0 bases and J lost 7 bases. The CDR3 is made up of 14 amino acids. CDR3 protein: CAWSVGQGGEKLFF. In DNA form, the CDR3 reads TGTGCCTGGAGTGTCGGACAGGGCGGTGAAAAACTGTTTTTT.

This clone was observed once. This chain connects TRBV30 to TRBJ2-3, with D perhaps TRBD2 (6 bases). V lost 4 bases and J 0 bases, leaving 14 bases between the germline ends. Germline CDR1 reads GTSNPN; CDR2 reads SVGIG (reference sequence). The CDR3 totals 15 residues. The CDR3 DNA is TGTGCCTGGATGCGCACCGGGGGTAGCACAGATACGCAGTATTTT. Its protein is CAWMRTGGSTDTQYF. The whole variable domain, remainder taken from reference TRBV30 and TRBJ2-3, is SQTIHQWPATLVQPVGSPLSLECTVEGTSNPNLYWYRQAAGRGLQLLFYSVGIGQISSEVPQNLSASRPQDRQFILSSKKLLLSDSGFYLCAWMRTGGSTDTQYFGPGTRLTVL.

The gene calls are TRBV6-5 and TRBJ2-3, with D possibly matching TRBD1 (5 bases). The CDR3 contains 13 residues. The germline gives CDR1 MNHEY, CDR2 SVGAGI. Trimming stripped 2 bases from V and 9 bases from J, with 12 bases between. CDR3 DNA sequence: TGTGCCAGCAGTTACAAGGCAGGGAAGACGCAGTATTTT. This encodes CASSYKAGKTQYF.

This chain joins TRBV29-1 and TRBJ1-1, with TRBD1 matching 8 bases. CDR1 is SQVTM and CDR2 is ANQGSEA in the germline V gene. There are 14 residues in the CDR3. The ends lost 4 bases at V and 1 base at J; junction bases unmatched: 5. The CDR3 reads CSVAGQAANTEAFF. CDR3 bases: TGCAGCGTTGCGGGACAGGCAGCGAACACTGAAGCTTTCTTT. Using reference TRBV29-1 and TRBJ1-1 for the parts outside the CDR3, the full variable domain is SAVISQKPSRDICQRGTSLTIQCQVDSQVTMMFWYRQQPGQSLTLIATANQGSEATYESGFVIDKFPISRPNLTFSTLTVSNMSPEDSSIYLCSVAGQAANTEAFFGQGTRLTVV.

This chain joins TRBV5-1 and TRBJ2-4; 11 bases are shared with TRBD1. This CDR3 spans 17 amino acids. From germline, CDR1 is SGHRS and CDR2 YFSETQ. J lost 1 base, V lost 3 bases, and 6 bases had no gene match. The CDR3: CASSYRGQGAAKNIQYF. DNA of the CDR3: TGCGCCAGCAGCTATAGAGGACAGGGGGCGGCCAAAAACATTCAGTACTTC. Supplemented by reference TRBV5-1 and TRBJ2-4, the full variable domain reads KAGVTQTPRYLIKTRGQQVTLSCSPISGHRSVSWYQQTPGQGLQFLFEYFSETQRNKGNFPGRFSGRQFSNSRSEMNVSTLELGDSALYLCASSYRGQGAAKNIQYFGAGTRLSVL.

V usage is TRBV5-4 and J usage is TRBJ2-3; D perhaps matches TRBD1 (5 bases). V lost 0 bases to trimming and J lost 0 bases, with 11 bases between them. The CDR3 is made up of 16 amino acids. The V gene's germline CDR1 is SGHNT and CDR2 YYREEE (reference sequence). CDR3: CASSLGDRRSTDTQYF. The CDR3 coding sequence is TGTGCCAGCAGCTTGGGTGACAGACGTAGCACAGATACGCAGTATTTT.

The chain carries TRBV13 and TRBJ2-1, with 7 bases identical to TRBD2. The CDR3 has 14 residues. Unmatched junction bases numbered 8, after V lost 6 bases and J lost 6 bases. Germline loops: CDR1 PRHDT, CDR2 FYEKMQ (reference sequence). The CDR3 nucleotides read TGTGCCAGCAGTTTACCCCTAGCGGCCAATGAGCAGTTCTTC. It yields the protein CASSLPLAANEQFF.

The rearrangement links TRBV7-9 to TRBJ1-2; D gene uncertain. CDR3 length: 14 residues. V was shortened by 1 base and J by 8 bases, with 14 bases between the two germline ends. CDR1 SEHNR and CDR2 FQNEAQ come from the germline V gene (reference sequence). The CDR3 loop reads CASSLVTPSEGYTF. As DNA, the CDR3 is TGTGCCAGCAGCTTAGTGACTCCTTCTGAAGGCTACACCTTC.

This chain connects TRBV9 to TRBJ2-1; 8 positions match TRBD1. CDR1 is SGDLS and CDR2 is YYNGEE in the germline V gene. V gave up 0 bases and J gave up 5 bases; unmatched junction bases: 7. This CDR3 has 16 residues. The CDR3 sequence: CASSVEGQGFNNEQFF. CDR3 in DNA: TGTGCCAGCAGCGTAGAAGGACAGGGTTTTAACAATGAGCAGTTCTTC.

The chain joins TRBV24-1 to TRBJ2-7; no firm D call. V lost 5 bases and J lost 1, with 11 bases in between. The CDR3 is 14 residues long. From germline, CDR1 is KGHDR and CDR2 SFDVKD. The CDR3 DNA is TGTGCCACCAGTGTTCCGCCGGTGTCCTACGAGCAGTACTTC. It encodes CATSVPPVSYEQYF.

V is TRBV11-1 and J is TRBJ1-6, with D possibly being TRBD1 (5 bases). Trimming removed 2 bases at V and 8 bases at J, with 10 bases between. Germline assignment: CDR1 SGHAT and CDR2 FQDESV (reference sequence). The CDR3 runs 14 residues. The CDR3 DNA sequence: TGTGCCAGCAGCTTAAGGGGTACCGATTCACCCCTCCACTTT. It translates to CASSLRGTDSPLHF.

This chain connects TRBV9 to TRBJ2-2, with a possible D match to TRBD2 (5 bases). The germline V and J ends were trimmed by 4 bases and 7 bases, with 20 bases remaining between them. CDR1 is SGDLS and CDR2 is YYNGEE in the germline V gene. This CDR3 spans 16 amino acids. The chain's CDR3 is CASSTRPLRANGELFF. The CDR3, as DNA: TGTGCCAGCAGCACCCGCCCCCTGAGGGCCAACGGGGAGCTGTTTTTT.

The chain couples TRBV5-1 to TRBJ1-2, with D perhaps TRBD1 (6 bases). Trimming shortened V by 2 bases and J by 8 bases, and 16 bases separated the two germline ends. Germline lookup yields CDR1 SGHRS and CDR2 YFSETQ. CDR3 length equals 14 residues. Here the CDR3 reads CASSLNREGNGYTF. The CDR3 DNA is TGCGCCAGCAGCTTAAACAGGGAAGGCAACGGCTACACCTTC. The variable domain in full, completed from reference TRBV5-1 and TRBJ1-2, reads KAGVTQTPRYLIKTRGQQVTLSCSPISGHRSVSWYQQTPGQGLQFLFEYFSETQRNKGNFPGRFSGRQFSNSRSEMNVSTLELGDSALYLCASSLNREGNGYTFGSGTRLTVV.

The V and J genes are TRBV11-2 and TRBJ1-4, with 11 bases fitting TRBD1. After removal of 3 bases from V and 4 bases from J, the junction contained 7 bases not matched to a gene. This CDR3 is 17 amino acids long. The V gene's germline CDR1 is SGHAT and CDR2 FQNNGV. In nucleotides, the CDR3 is TGTGCCAGCAGCTTGGGGACAGGGGGACGTTATAATGAAAAACTGTTTTTT. Protein product: CASSLGTGGRYNEKLFF.